This TCR beta chain was observed in a study of cytomegalovirus exposure and HLA in healthy donors. To note about this clone: Its antigen is currently unknown.

The PCR had 60 Vbeta and 13 Jbeta primers. Measured with immunoSEQ multiplex PCR; TCRdb has only the in-frame clones, and not every one. The sample yields fewer than 200,000 clones, 65% to 80% seen once. General study findings and limits: Later, an analysis showed that TCR beta chains associated with HLA were more clonally expanded than others that were equally common.

Germline CDR1 SGDLS, CDR2 YYNGEE. This CDR3 region has 15 residues. V was cut by 4 bases and J by 2 bases, with 15 bases left in between. Material for sequencing was PBMCs. This chain uses TRBV9 with TRBJ1-1; D is perhaps TRBD1 (5 bases). This clonotype originated in a middle-aged woman in good health and CMV-seronegative. CDR3 DNA sequence: TGTGCCAGCAGCCCGCGGGACGGCATCAACACTGAAGCTTTCTTT. Translation gives CASSPRDGINTEAFF.